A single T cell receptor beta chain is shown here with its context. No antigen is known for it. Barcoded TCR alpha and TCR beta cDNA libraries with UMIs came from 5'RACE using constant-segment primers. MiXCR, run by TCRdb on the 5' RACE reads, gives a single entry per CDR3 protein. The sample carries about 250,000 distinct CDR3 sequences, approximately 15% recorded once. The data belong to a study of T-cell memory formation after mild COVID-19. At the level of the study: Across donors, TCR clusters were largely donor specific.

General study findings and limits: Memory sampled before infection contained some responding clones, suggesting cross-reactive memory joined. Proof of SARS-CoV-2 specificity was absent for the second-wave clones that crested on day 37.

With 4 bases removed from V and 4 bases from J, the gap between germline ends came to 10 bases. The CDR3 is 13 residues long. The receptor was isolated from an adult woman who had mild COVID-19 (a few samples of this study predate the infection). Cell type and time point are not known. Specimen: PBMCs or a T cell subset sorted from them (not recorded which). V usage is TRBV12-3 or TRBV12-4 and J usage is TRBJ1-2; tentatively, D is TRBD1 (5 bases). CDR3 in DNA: TGTGCCAGCAGTTATCGGGGGTCCTATGGCTACACCTTC. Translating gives CASSYRGSYGYTF.